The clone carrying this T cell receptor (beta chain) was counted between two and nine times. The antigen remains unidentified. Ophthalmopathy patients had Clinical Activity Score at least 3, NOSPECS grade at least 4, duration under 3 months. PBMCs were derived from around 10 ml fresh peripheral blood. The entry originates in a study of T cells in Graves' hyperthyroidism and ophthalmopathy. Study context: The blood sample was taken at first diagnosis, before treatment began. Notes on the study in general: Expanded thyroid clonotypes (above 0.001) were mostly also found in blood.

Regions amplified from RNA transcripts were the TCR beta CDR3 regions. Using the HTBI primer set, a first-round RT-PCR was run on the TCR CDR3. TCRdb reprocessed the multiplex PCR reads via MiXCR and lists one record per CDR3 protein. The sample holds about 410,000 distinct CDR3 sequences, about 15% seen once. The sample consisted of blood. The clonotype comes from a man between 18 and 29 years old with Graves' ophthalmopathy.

CDR3 region: CASSYGASGYNEQFF. CDR3 sequence (DNA): TGTGCCAGCAGTTACGGGGCTAGCGGTTACAATGAGCAGTTCTTC. The rearrangement joins TRBV6-5 to TRBJ2-1; 7 bases map to TRBD2. There are 15 residues in the CDR3. The V gene end was trimmed by 2 bases and the J gene end by 4 bases; junction bases not matched to a gene: 5. Germline CDR1 and CDR2: MNHEY and SVGAGI.